Listed here are 17 T cell receptor beta chains from one sample, sequenced in a study of control samples from healthy donors and cancer patients. The data were produced by immunoSEQ multiplex PCR, yet TCRdb's version contains in-frame clones alone and is incomplete. The table has tens of thousands of clones, 95% to 97% seen once. Specimen: blood. These receptor sequences come from a woman aged 25-40 years in good health.

The chain links TRBV5-8 to TRBJ2-7; 7 nucleotides align to TRBD1. The CDR3 length is 14 residues. Looked up from germline, CDR1 is SGHTS and CDR2 is YDEGEE. J gave up 4 bases and V 5 bases, and 9 bases lay outside the gene matches. The CDR3 reads CASSPLQGLYEQYF. Written as DNA, the CDR3 is TGTGCCAGCAGTCCCCTACAGGGGCTTTACGAGCAGTACTTC.

The V and J genes are TRBV6-5 and TRBJ1-1, with a tentative D call TRBD1 (5 bases). With 2 bases removed from V and 3 bases from J, the gap between germline ends came to 13 bases. CDR3 size: 15 residues. CDR1 MNHEY and CDR2 SVGAGI come from the germline V gene. The CDR3 sequence is CASSYKEGRDTEAFF. The DNA of the CDR3 is TGTGCCAGCAGTTACAAAGAGGGGCGGGACACTGAAGCTTTCTTT.

This CDR3 reads CASSSRTGANEKLFF. The CDR3 DNA reads as TGCGCCAGCAGCTCTCGTACAGGGGCGAACGAAAAACTGTTTTTT. V and J are TRBV5-1 and TRBJ1-4; TRBD1 matches 7 bases. V lost 3 bases, J lost 8 bases, and 10 bases stayed unmatched. This CDR3 has 15 amino acids. Germline V CDR1 and CDR2: SGHRS, YFSETQ. Based on the CDR3 plus reference TRBV5-1 and TRBJ1-4, the full variable domain is KAGVTQTPRYLIKTRGQQVTLSCSPISGHRSVSWYQQTPGQGLQFLFEYFSETQRNKGNFPGRFSGRQFSNSRSEMNVSTLELGDSALYLCASSSRTGANEKLFFGSGTQLSVL.

This clone was recorded only once. The gene calls are TRBV6-1 and TRBJ2-5; D gene ambiguous. V gave up 4 bases and J gave up 1 base, with 19 bases separating them. This CDR3 has 17 amino acids. Germline V gene data show CDR1 as MNHNS and CDR2 as SASEGT. The CDR3: CASSARDPGVPQETQYF. In nucleotides, the CDR3 is TGTGCCAGCAGTGCCCGCGACCCCGGCGTGCCCCAAGAGACCCAGTACTTC.

As DNA, the CDR3 is TGTGCCAGCAGCTTACAGGGCGCTAGCTCCTACGAGCAGTACTTC. This encodes CASSLQGASSYEQYF. The chain has TRBV5-4 and TRBJ2-7, with D perhaps TRBD1 (6 bases). The length of the CDR3 is 15 residues. Trimming removed 2 bases from V and 0 bases from J, with 12 bases in between. Germline lookup yields CDR1 SGHNT and CDR2 YYREEE (reference sequence).

The CDR3 loop reads CASSLMDQAYEQYF. In DNA, the CDR3 is TGTGCCAGCAGCTTAATGGACCAAGCCTACGAGCAGTACTTC. The V call is TRBV7-8, the J call TRBJ2-7; D unclear. Germline CDR1 is SGHVS and CDR2 is FQNEAQ. The CDR3 is made up of 14 amino acids. Trimming cost V 2 bases and J 2 bases, with 10 bases left between them.

J is TRBJ1-5 and V is TRBV7-8; tentatively, D is TRBD1 (6 bases). V was shortened by 1 base and J by 7 bases, with 14 bases between the two germline ends. CDR3 length equals 15 residues. Germline lookup yields CDR1 SGHVS and CDR2 FQNEAQ. This chain's CDR3 is CASSLEGGARQPQHF. DNA of the CDR3: TGTGCCAGCAGCTTAGAGGGGGGGGCGCGGCAGCCCCAGCATTTT.

The chain links TRBV5-1 to TRBJ2-4; D call uncertain. Germline V CDR1 and CDR2: SGHRS, YFSETQ. The CDR3 consists of 17 residues. V lost 1 base, J lost 2 bases, and 16 bases lay in between. The CDR3 here is CASSLIFGDNPKNIQYF. The CDR3, as DNA: TGCGCCAGCAGCTTGATATTTGGCGACAACCCCAAAAACATTCAGTACTTC.

CDR3 sequence: CATQGLALEQYF. The CDR3 DNA is TGTGCCACCCAGGGACTAGCGCTCGAGCAGTACTTC. The V and J genes are TRBV7-8 and TRBJ2-7; 10 bases align to TRBD2. Unmatched junction bases numbered 6, after V lost 10 bases and J lost 6 bases. The CDR3 runs to 12 residues. Germline CDR1 reads SGHVS; CDR2 reads FQNEAQ.

This chain links TRBV14 with TRBJ2-1; D remains ambiguous. The CDR3 length is 11 residues. Per germline, CDR1 SGHDN and CDR2 FVKESK. V was clipped by 1 base and J by 14 bases, with 9 bases between them. CDR3: CASSQGEAEFF. The DNA of the CDR3 is TGTGCCAGCAGCCAAGGCGAGGCCGAGTTCTTC.

V gene TRBV3-1 (or the pseudogene TRBV3-2) combines with J gene TRBJ1-1; D uncertain. The CDR3 length is 14 residues. Germline loops: CDR1 LGHDT, CDR2 YNNKEL (reference sequence). V lost 0 bases and J lost 2, with 7 bases in between. This chain's CDR3 is CASSQDILNTEAFF. CDR3 nucleotide sequence: TGTGCCAGCAGCCAAGATATACTAAACACTGAAGCTTTCTTT.

The genes are TRBV6-5 and TRBJ2-7; the D gene could be TRBD1 or TRBD2 (5 bases each). CDR1 is MNHEY, CDR2 SVGAGI, per germline. V was trimmed by 6 bases and J by 3 bases, leaving 18 bases between them. There are 15 residues in the CDR3. CDR3 in amino acids: CASSGTIGLNYEQYF. The CDR3 DNA is TGTGCCAGCAGCGGGACCATTGGACTCAACTACGAGCAGTACTTC.

V and J are TRBV7-3 and TRBJ2-1; D not certain. Germline lookup yields CDR1 SGHTA and CDR2 FQGTGA. The CDR3 has 13 amino acids. With 0 bases removed from V and 9 bases from J, the gap between germline ends came to 9 bases. CDR3 sequence reads: CASSLTIVGEQFF. The CDR3, as DNA: TGTGCCAGCAGCTTAACTATCGTAGGTGAGCAGTTCTTC.

This clone was detected once. J is TRBJ2-5 and V is TRBV27; D could derive from TRBD1 or TRBD2 (5 bases each). Trimming left V 4 bases short and J 5 bases short, with 14 bases between. The CDR3 has 14 amino acids. In germline, CDR1 is MNHEY, CDR2 SMNVEV (reference sequence). CDR3 sequence: CASSSTRGRETQYF. CDR3 nucleotide sequence: TGTGCCAGCAGTTCCACCCGGGGCCGGGAGACCCAGTACTTC.

The count of this clone is one. CDR3 amino acids: CAITPSGLSNTEAFF. The CDR3 coding sequence is TGTGCCATCACCCCTTCGGGACTTTCGAACACTGAAGCTTTCTTT. The chain uses TRBV10-3 and TRBJ1-1, with a possible D match to TRBD1 (5 bases). Trimming removed 7 bases at V and 1 base at J, with 16 bases between. CDR1 ENHRY and CDR2 SYGVKD come from the germline V gene. CDR3 length: 15 residues.

The chain is built from TRBV30 and TRBJ1-2; the match to TRBD1 covers 8 bases. Germline CDR1 reads GTSNPN; CDR2 reads SVGIG (reference sequence). The CDR3 totals 13 residues. The ends lost 3 bases at V and 8 bases at J; junction bases unmatched: 8. The CDR3 here is CAWSQQGGHGYTF. In DNA, the CDR3 is TGTGCCTGGAGCCAACAGGGGGGGCACGGCTACACCTTC. Combining the CDR3 with reference TRBV30 and TRBJ1-2 gives the whole variable domain SQTIHQWPATLVQPVGSPLSLECTVEGTSNPNLYWYRQAAGRGLQLLFYSVGIGQISSEVPQNLSASRPQDRQFILSSKKLLLSDSGFYLCAWSQQGGHGYTFGSGTRLTVV.

The gene calls are TRBV6-5 and TRBJ1-1; D gene unclear. The germline gives CDR1 MNHEY, CDR2 SVGAGI. This CDR3 spans 14 amino acids. V was trimmed by 7 bases and J by 1 base, leaving 13 bases between them. DNA of the CDR3: TGTGCCAGCACCCACCGGGGAAGGAACACTGAAGCTTTCTTT. It is translated as CASTHRGRNTEAFF.